These T cell receptor beta chains were read from a single sample in a study of a mutant IDH1 vaccine in newly diagnosed glioma. Profiling relied on immunoSEQ multiplex PCR, and the TCRdb table lists in-frame clones only, not all of them. Among around 53,000 clones listed, 65% to 85% were seen once. Their recognized antigens are unknown. The sequencing used PBMCs, collected from a glioma patient whose treatment included an IDH1 peptide vaccine. All receptors come from a woman in her twenties or thirties with glioma. Some clones in this sample may be carry-over from other donors' samples. Both conserved end residues are part of each CDR3. Fields, in order: V gene, J gene, D gene, clone size, CDR3 length, CDR3 protein, CDR3 DNA. D genes are given only for firm matches. The size of a clone is reported for some rows only, either as once, few or many, or as a class for expanded clones.

>TRBV4-1|TRBJ2-2|-|-|13
CASTKTSSGELFF
TGCGCCAGCACCAAAACTAGTTCCGGGGAGCTGTTTTTT
>TRBV18|TRBJ2-3|TRBD2|-|17
CASSPWVLLASTDTQYF
TGTGCCAGCTCACCGTGGGTGCTACTAGCGAGCACAGATACGCAGTATTTT
>TRBV2|TRBJ2-7|TRBD2|-|18
CASLWDGLAGGYSYEQYF
TGTGCCAGCCTCTGGGACGGACTAGCGGGAGGGTACTCCTACGAGCAGTACTTC
>TRBV7-9|TRBJ2-1|-|-|12
CASRNTFDEQFF
TGTGCCAGCAGAAACACGTTCGATGAGCAGTTCTTC
>TRBV6-5|TRBJ2-6|-|-|15
CASTTSGDWANVLTF
TGTGCCAGCACCACTTCAGGGGATTGGGCCAACGTCCTGACTTTC
>TRBV29-1|TRBJ2-7|TRBD2|once|15
CSVTAAPGLGGEQYF
TGCAGCGTTACAGCGGCCCCGGGACTAGGGGGTGAGCAGTACTTC
>TRBV30|TRBJ2-1|-|-|13
CAWTATGNGEQFF
TGTGCCTGGACGGCAACGGGAAACGGGGAGCAGTTCTTC
>TRBV6-5|TRBJ2-7|-|-|13
CATKRDENYEQYF
TGTGCCACCAAGAGGGACGAAAACTACGAGCAGTACTTC
>TRBV6-6|TRBJ1-1|-|-|15
CASSPRQKWNTEAFF
TGTGCCAGCAGCCCCCGACAGAAGTGGAACACTGAAGCTTTCTTT
>TRBV18|TRBJ1-5|-|-|13
CASSPPGRGPQHF
TGTGCCAGCTCACCACCTGGTCGGGGGCCCCAGCATTTT
>TRBV5-4|TRBJ1-5|-|-|13
CASSLAGSQPQHF
TGTGCCAGCAGCTTGGCGGGGTCTCAGCCCCAGCATTTT
>TRBV20-1|TRBJ1-1|-|-|11
CEHGLNTEAFF
TGCGAACACGGACTGAACACTGAAGCTTTCTTT
>TRBV5-4|TRBJ2-5|TRBD2|-|15
CASSLWDSGRGTQYF
TGTGCCAGCAGCTTGTGGGATAGCGGGAGAGGGACCCAGTACTTC
>TRBV5-4|TRBJ2-3|-|-|13
CASSSQSTDTQYF
TGTGCCAGCAGCTCCCAGAGCACAGATACGCAGTATTTT
>TRBV7-9|TRBJ2-7|TRBD1|-|16
CASSLVRWGQTYEQYF
TGTGCCAGCAGCTTAGTACGCTGGGGACAGACCTACGAGCAGTACTTC
>TRBV7-6|TRBJ2-7|TRBD1|-|15
CASSSPRDRVYEQYF
TGTGCCAGCAGCTCACCCCGCGACAGGGTCTACGAGCAGTACTTC
>TRBV9|TRBJ2-3|-|few|14
CASSVGRSTDTQYF
TGTGCCAGCAGCGTAGGACGGTCCACAGATACGCAGTATTTT
>TRBV7-9|TRBJ2-1|TRBD1|-|18
CASSLRGVRDRLYNEQFF
TGTGCCAGCAGCTTAAGGGGCGTCCGGGACAGGCTCTACAATGAGCAGTTCTTC
>TRBV6-5|TRBJ1-1|-|-|16
CASSYPRSGGNTEAFF
TGTGCCAGCAGTTACCCTCGGTCGGGGGGGAACACTGAAGCTTTCTTT
>TRBV18|TRBJ1-1|-|-|15
CASSPPSGRNTEAFF
TGTGCCAGCTCACCACCGTCGGGGAGGAACACTGAAGCTTTCTTT
>TRBV4-1|TRBJ2-7|-|-|14
CASSQETSGNEQYF
TGCGCCAGCAGCCAAGAAACGTCTGGGAACGAGCAGTACTTC
>TRBV5-5|TRBJ2-3|TRBD1|-|16
CASSSPRDRGPDTQYF
TGTGCCAGCAGCTCTCCCCGGGACAGGGGGCCGGATACGCAGTATTTT
>TRBV10-3|TRBJ2-7|-|-|13
CAISGTEAYEQYF
TGTGCCATCAGTGGAACTGAGGCCTACGAGCAGTACTTC
>TRBV29-1|TRBJ2-7|-|-|13
CSVGGTHPYEQYF
TGCAGCGTTGGCGGGACGCACCCCTACGAGCAGTACTTC
>TRBV11-3|TRBJ2-7|TRBD2|once|14
CASSRLGLAGGQYF
TGTGCCAGCAGCCGCCTCGGACTAGCGGGAGGGCAGTACTTC
>TRBV2|TRBJ2-5|TRBD2|-|14
CASSEGGSQETQYF
TGTGCCAGCAGTGAAGGCGGGAGCCAAGAGACCCAGTACTTC
>TRBV6-1|TRBJ2-1|TRBD1|-|16
CASSEVRGQVSVEQFF
TGTGCCAGCAGTGAAGTACGGGGACAGGTTAGCGTTGAGCAGTTCTTC
>TRBV4-1|TRBJ1-2|TRBD1|-|14
CASSQETGRVGYTF
TGCGCCAGCAGCCAAGAGACAGGGAGGGTTGGCTACACCTTC
>TRBV7-6|TRBJ2-2|-|-|14
CASSRDWETGELFF
TGTGCCAGCAGTAGGGACTGGGAAACCGGGGAGCTGTTTTTT
>TRBV28|TRBJ1-5|TRBD1|-|15
CASSPPTGAMYLQHF
TGTGCCAGCAGTCCCCCAACAGGGGCCATGTATCTCCAGCATTTT
>TRBV27|TRBJ1-5|TRBD1|few|15
CASSWTGHSNQPQHF
TGTGCCAGCAGTTGGACAGGCCATAGCAATCAGCCCCAGCATTTT
>TRBV5-5|TRBJ1-1|TRBD1|-|13
CASSVYRGGGAFF
TGTGCCAGCAGCGTGTACAGGGGGGGTGGAGCTTTCTTT
>TRBV11-3|TRBJ1-1|-|-|13
CASSPGLRAEAFF
TGTGCCAGCAGCCCGGGGTTAAGGGCTGAAGCTTTCTTT
>TRBV5-1|TRBJ2-2|TRBD2|-|18
CASSSRLAGPSNTGELFF
TGCGCCAGCAGCTCAAGACTAGCGGGCCCTTCGAACACCGGGGAGCTGTTTTTT
>TRBV6-5|TRBJ1-1|-|few|13
CASINTGNTEAFF
TGTGCCAGCATTAACACAGGGAACACTGAAGCTTTCTTT
>TRBV30|TRBJ2-7|-|-|14
CAWSNRDGSYEQYF
TGTGCCTGGAGTAACCGGGACGGCTCCTACGAGCAGTACTTC
>TRBV2|TRBJ2-3|-|-|12
CASVPGYDTQYF
TGTGCCAGCGTCCCAGGGTACGACACGCAGTATTTT
>TRBV21-1|TRBJ2-3|-|-|16
CASSIEIAGGSDTQYF
TGTGCCAGCAGCATTGAGATAGCGGGAGGGTCAGATACGCAGTATTTT